A selection of T cell receptor beta chains follows, all from one sample in a study of blood T cell repertoires in COVID-19. Generated by immunoSEQ multiplex PCR, the TCRdb table keeps only in-frame clones and is missing some. Of about 370,000 clones detected, 90% to 95% appear once; the ten largest clones hold about 0.78%. Sequences were obtained from PBMCs or T cells enriched from blood (not recorded which). The receptors derive from a woman aged 40-49 years who had been exposed to COVID-19. Both conserved end residues are part of each CDR3. The D gene is left open where the match is weak. Clone size appears in some rows only: once, few, many, or a class for an expanded clone.

CASSMKGLYGYTF | TGTGCCAGTAGTATGAAGGGACTCTATGGCTACACCTTC | TRBJ1-2 | TRBV19 | . | .
CASSYSAASSEQFF | TGTGCCAGCAGTTACTCAGCGGCTAGCAGCGAGCAGTTCTTC | TRBJ2-1 | TRBV6-5 | . | .
CASSYPWTGRVGEKLFF | TGTGCCAGCAGTTATCCCTGGACAGGCAGGGTGGGTGAAAAACTGTTTTTT | TRBJ1-4 | TRBV6-2/TRBV6-3 | . | TRBD1
CASGLATGIVTEAFF | TGTGCTAGTGGTTTGGCCACAGGGATCGTCACTGAAGCTTTCTTT | TRBJ1-1 | TRBV12-5 | . | .
CASKPSPTSAYEQYF | TGTGCCAGCAAACCCTCCCCGACTTCCGCCTACGAGCAGTACTTC | TRBJ2-7 | TRBV7-2 | . | .
CASSFPGQGVYSGNTIYF | TGTGCCAGCAGCTTCCCGGGACAGGGGGTTTACTCTGGAAACACCATATATTTT | TRBJ1-3 | TRBV7-9 | . | TRBD1
CASRSGTGGSNSPLHF | TGCGCCAGCAGATCCGGGACAGGGGGCTCTAATTCACCCCTCCACTTT | TRBJ1-6 | TRBV5-1 | few | TRBD1
CASSFQGAPLRDYGYTF | TGTGCCAGCAGCTTTCAGGGGGCCCCCTTACGCGACTATGGCTACACCTTC | TRBJ1-2 | TRBV7-9 | . | TRBD1
CSGVEGRDNYGYTF | TGCAGCGGAGTCGAGGGCCGGGATAACTATGGCTACACCTTC | TRBJ1-2 | TRBV29-1 | . | .
CSVRTGKNYGYTF | TGCAGCGTCCGGACAGGAAAAAACTATGGCTACACCTTC | TRBJ1-2 | TRBV29-1 | once | TRBD1
CASSQLTGRHGYTF | TGCGCCAGCAGCCAGCTGACAGGTCGTCATGGCTACACCTTC | TRBJ1-2 | TRBV4-1 | . | .
CASSPLEESNTIYF | TGTGCCAGCTCACCACTTGAGGAATCCAACACCATATATTTT | TRBJ1-3 | TRBV18 | . | .
CASRGLAGVNTQYF | TGTGCCAGCAGGGGACTAGCGGGAGTAAATACGCAGTATTTT | TRBJ2-3 | TRBV6-5 | few | TRBD2
CASSYRAGQRDTEAFF | TGTGCCAGCAGTTACCGTGCGGGACAGAGAGACACTGAAGCTTTCTTT | TRBJ1-1 | TRBV3-1/TRBV3-2 | . | TRBD1
CASKGSTGIEQYF | TGTGCCAGCAAGGGTTCCACAGGGATTGAGCAGTACTTC | TRBJ2-7 | TRBV14 | . | .
CSVSEGEGYTF | TGCAGCGTTAGTGAAGGGGAAGGCTACACCTTC | TRBJ1-2 | TRBV29-1 | . | .
CASSLVQANTGELFF | TGTGCCAGCAGCTTAGTCCAGGCGAACACCGGGGAGCTGTTTTTT | TRBJ2-2 | TRBV7-9 | . | .
CASRTGGSGNTIYF | TGTGCCAGCCGGACAGGGGGCTCTGGAAACACCATATATTTT | TRBJ1-3 | TRBV6-5 | . | TRBD1
CASSQRPANYGYTF | TGTGCCAGCTCCCAGCGGCCCGCTAACTATGGCTACACCTTC | TRBJ1-2 | TRBV18 | . | .
CASSLETGTNYGYTF | TGTGCCAGCAGCTTAGAGACAGGAACTAACTATGGCTACACCTTC | TRBJ1-2 | TRBV7-9 | . | .
CASSPRVSMNTEAFF | TGTGCCAGTAGCCCCAGGGTTTCAATGAACACTGAAGCTTTCTTT | TRBJ1-1 | TRBV19 | once | .
CASSPGGNYGYTF | TGTGCCAGCTCGCCGGGGGGTAACTATGGCTACACCTTC | TRBJ1-2 | TRBV18 | once | .
CASSLGNPTGNYGYTF | TGTGCCAGCAGTTTAGGAAACCCGACAGGAAACTATGGCTACACCTTC | TRBJ1-2 | TRBV27 | few | .
CASSSGVGRTGEYGYTF | TGTGCCAGCAGCTCCGGTGTTGGGCGGACAGGGGAATATGGCTACACCTTC | TRBJ1-2 | TRBV7-2 | once | TRBD1
CASSLVGGQGEKLFF | TGTGCCAGCAGCTTAGTAGGGGGACAGGGTGAAAAACTGTTTTTT | TRBJ1-4 | TRBV7-8 | . | TRBD1
CASSFTPNTGELFF | TGTGCCAGCAGCTTTACTCCGAACACCGGGGAGCTGTTTTTT | TRBJ2-2 | TRBV7-3 | . | .
CASSESAGNATEAYEQYF | TGTGCCAGCAGTGAATCGGCGGGGAACGCTACCGAGGCCTACGAGCAGTACTTC | TRBJ2-7 | TRBV25-1 | . | .
CASSPLTGSGMGNSPLHF | TGTGCCAGCAGTCCACTGACAGGGTCGGGAATGGGGAATTCACCCCTCCACTTT | TRBJ1-6 | TRBV27 | . | TRBD1
CASSWAQGGNEKLFF | TGCGCCAGCAGCTGGGCCCAGGGGGGAAATGAAAAACTGTTTTTT | TRBJ1-4 | TRBV5-1 | . | TRBD1
CASRREGTDTQYF | TGTGCCAGCAGGCGGGAGGGCACAGATACGCAGTATTTT | TRBJ2-3 | TRBV12-3/TRBV12-4 | . | TRBD2
CATSQEIDNEQFF | TGTGCCACCAGCCAGGAAATCGACAATGAGCAGTTCTTC | TRBJ2-1 | TRBV24-1 | . | .
CASMTLAGVVNEQFF | TGTGCCAGCATGACTCTAGCGGGAGTTGTAAATGAGCAGTTCTTC | TRBJ2-1 | TRBV28 | once | TRBD2
CASNIPSGVKDTQYF | TGTGCCAGCAACATCCCTAGCGGGGTAAAAGATACGCAGTATTTT | TRBJ2-3 | TRBV28 | . | TRBD2
CASSLGVLGEGYTF | TGCGCCAGCAGCTTGGGGGTATTGGGCGAAGGCTACACCTTC | TRBJ1-2 | TRBV5-1 | . | .
CASSDSSGAGELFF | TGTGCCAGCAGTGACTCGAGCGGAGCCGGGGAGCTGTTTTTT | TRBJ2-2 | TRBV6-4 | . | .
CASSPDRGGTGELFF | TGTGCCAGCAGCCCCGACAGGGGGGGGACCGGGGAGCTGTTTTTT | TRBJ2-2 | TRBV11-3 | . | TRBD1
CASSYSDRLSSYNSPLHF | TGCGCCAGCAGCTATTCTGACAGGCTGAGCTCCTATAATTCACCCCTCCACTTT | TRBJ1-6 | TRBV5-1 | . | .
CAWVIGGYGETQYF | TGTGCCTGGGTCATCGGGGGGTACGGCGAGACCCAGTACTTC | TRBJ2-5 | TRBV30 | . | TRBD2
CASSPRLAGGSADTQYF | TGTGCCAGCTCACCGCGTCTAGCGGGAGGGTCCGCAGATACGCAGTATTTT | TRBJ2-3 | TRBV18 | . | TRBD2
CASITGDTLWGYEQYF | TGTGCCAGTATAACAGGGGACACCCTTTGGGGCTACGAGCAGTACTTC | TRBJ2-7 | TRBV19 | . | TRBD1
CATSDSTGGQDTQYF | TGTGCCACCAGTGATTCGACAGGGGGTCAAGATACGCAGTATTTT | TRBJ2-3 | TRBV24-1 | . | TRBD1